This TCR beta chain was documented in a study of cytomegalovirus exposure and HLA in healthy donors. Repertoires were generated with immunoSEQ multiplex PCR, while TCRdb's copy carries only in-frame clones and drops some. The sample holds 150,000 to 200,000 clones, 85% to 90% seen once. Study results and limitations: Cytomegalovirus-associated status was assigned to around 160 TCR beta chains.

For this clone: Its antigen is as yet unknown.

Sequences were obtained from PBMCs. The sequence was obtained from a woman under 30 in good health and CMV-seropositive.

The CDR3 protein is CASSFVQETQYF. In DNA form, the CDR3 reads TGTGCCAGCAGTTTCGTCCAAGAGACCCAGTACTTC. This chain uses TRBV11-3 with TRBJ2-5; the D is unclear. This CDR3 has 12 residues. Trimming took off 6 bases at V and 1 base at J, with 6 bases between the two ends. The V gene's germline CDR1 is SGHNT and CDR2 YENEEA.